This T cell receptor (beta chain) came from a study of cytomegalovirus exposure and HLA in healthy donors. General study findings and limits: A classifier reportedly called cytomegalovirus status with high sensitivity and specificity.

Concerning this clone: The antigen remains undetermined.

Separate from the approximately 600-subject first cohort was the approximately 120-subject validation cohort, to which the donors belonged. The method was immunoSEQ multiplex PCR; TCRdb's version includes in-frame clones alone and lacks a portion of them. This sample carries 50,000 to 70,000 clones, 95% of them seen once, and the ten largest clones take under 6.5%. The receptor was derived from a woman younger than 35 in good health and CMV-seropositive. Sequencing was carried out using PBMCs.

The CDR3 is CASSRPRGTYEQYF. CDR3 bases: TGTGCCAGCAGTAGACCTAGGGGGACCTACGAGCAGTACTTC. This chain uses TRBV6-1 with TRBJ2-7, with a weak D call TRBD1 (6 bases). Germline V gene lookup returns CDR1 MNHNS and CDR2 SASEGT. V was trimmed by 5 bases and J by 2 bases, leaving 13 bases between them. This CDR3 has 14 residues.